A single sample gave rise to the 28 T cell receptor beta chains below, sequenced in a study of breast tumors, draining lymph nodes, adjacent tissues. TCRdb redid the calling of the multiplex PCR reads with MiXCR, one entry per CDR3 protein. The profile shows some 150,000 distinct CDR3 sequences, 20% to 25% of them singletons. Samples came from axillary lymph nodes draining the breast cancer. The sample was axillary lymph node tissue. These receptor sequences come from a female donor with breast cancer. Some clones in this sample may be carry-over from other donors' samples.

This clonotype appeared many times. The CDR3 DNA reads TGTGCCAGCAGGTTAACAGGGGACCCCTACAATGAGCAGTTCTTC. This gives the protein CASRLTGDPYNEQFF. The rearrangement joins TRBV7-2 to TRBJ2-1, with 7 positions matching TRBD1. Germline values: CDR1 SGHTA, CDR2 FQGNSA. This CDR3 region has 15 residues. The V gene end was trimmed by 6 bases and the J gene end by 2 bases; junction bases not matched to a gene: 7.

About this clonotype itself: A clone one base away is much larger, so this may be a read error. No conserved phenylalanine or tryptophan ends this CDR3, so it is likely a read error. CDR3 region: CASSLGGDREQPQHS. CDR3 DNA: TGTGCCAGCAGTTTAGGGGGAGACAGGGAGCAGCCCCAGCATTCT. This sequence joins TRBV28 and TRBJ1-5, with TRBD1 matching 7 bases. Germline lookup yields CDR1 MDHEN and CDR2 SYDVKM. The V segment lost 2 bases and the J segment 7 bases; nucleotides outside the gene matches: 8. The CDR3 length is 15 residues.

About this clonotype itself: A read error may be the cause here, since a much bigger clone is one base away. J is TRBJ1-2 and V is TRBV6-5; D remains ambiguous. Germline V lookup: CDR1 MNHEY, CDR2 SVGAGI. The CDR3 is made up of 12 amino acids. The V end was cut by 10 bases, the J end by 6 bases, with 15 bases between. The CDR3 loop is CATRGHGDGYTF. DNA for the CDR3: TGTGCCACAAGAGGCCACGGAGATGGCTACACCTTC.

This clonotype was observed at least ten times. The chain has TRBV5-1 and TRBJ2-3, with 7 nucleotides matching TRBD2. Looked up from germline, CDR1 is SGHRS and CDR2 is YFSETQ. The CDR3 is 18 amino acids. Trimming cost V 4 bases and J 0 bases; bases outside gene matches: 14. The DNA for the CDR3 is TGCGCCAGCAGCGGAGGCCTTGGGTGGCGGGGGAGCACAGATACGCAGTATTTT. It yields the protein CASSGGLGWRGSTDTQYF.

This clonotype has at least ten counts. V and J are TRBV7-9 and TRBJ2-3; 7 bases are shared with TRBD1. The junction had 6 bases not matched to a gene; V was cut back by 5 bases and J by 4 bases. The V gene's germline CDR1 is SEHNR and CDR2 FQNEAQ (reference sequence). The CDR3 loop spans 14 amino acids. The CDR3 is CASSNDRAPDTQYF. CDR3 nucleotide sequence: TGTGCCAGCAGCAACGACAGGGCCCCAGATACGCAGTATTTT.

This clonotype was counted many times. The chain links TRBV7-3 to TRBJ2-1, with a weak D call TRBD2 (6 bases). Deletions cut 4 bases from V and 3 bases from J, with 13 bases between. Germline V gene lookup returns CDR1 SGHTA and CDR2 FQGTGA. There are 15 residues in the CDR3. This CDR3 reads CASSYIATSYNEQFF. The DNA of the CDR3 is TGTGCCAGCAGCTACATCGCGACTAGCTACAATGAGCAGTTCTTC.

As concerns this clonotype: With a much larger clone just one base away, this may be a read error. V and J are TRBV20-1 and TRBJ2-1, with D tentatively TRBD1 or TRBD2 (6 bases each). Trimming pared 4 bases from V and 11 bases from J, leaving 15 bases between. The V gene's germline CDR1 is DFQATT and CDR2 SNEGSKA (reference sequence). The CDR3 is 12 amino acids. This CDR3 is CSAKIGGMQQFF. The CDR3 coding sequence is TGCAGTGCTAAGATAGGGGGGATGCAGCAGTTCTTC.

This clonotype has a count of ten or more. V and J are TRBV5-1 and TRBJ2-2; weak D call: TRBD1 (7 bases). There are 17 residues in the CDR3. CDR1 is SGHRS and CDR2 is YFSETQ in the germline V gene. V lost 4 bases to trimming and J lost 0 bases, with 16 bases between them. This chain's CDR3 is CASSDHSGGTNTGELFF. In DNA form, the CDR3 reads TGCGCCAGCAGCGATCATTCAGGGGGGACGAACACCGGGGAGCTGTTTTTT.

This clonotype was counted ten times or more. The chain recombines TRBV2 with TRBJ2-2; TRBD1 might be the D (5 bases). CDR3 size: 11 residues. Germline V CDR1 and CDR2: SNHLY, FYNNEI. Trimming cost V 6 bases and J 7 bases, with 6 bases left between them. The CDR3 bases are TGTGCCAGCAGGGGGCGCGGGGAGCTGTTTTTT. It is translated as CASRGRGELFF.

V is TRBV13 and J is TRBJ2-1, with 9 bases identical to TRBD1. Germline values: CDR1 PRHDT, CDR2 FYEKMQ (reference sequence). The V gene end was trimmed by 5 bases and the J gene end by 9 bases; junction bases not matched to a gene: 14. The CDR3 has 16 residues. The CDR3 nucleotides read TGTGCCAGCAGCCCATTCGGGACAGGGACACTTGGTGAGCAGTTCTTC. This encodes CASSPFGTGTLGEQFF.

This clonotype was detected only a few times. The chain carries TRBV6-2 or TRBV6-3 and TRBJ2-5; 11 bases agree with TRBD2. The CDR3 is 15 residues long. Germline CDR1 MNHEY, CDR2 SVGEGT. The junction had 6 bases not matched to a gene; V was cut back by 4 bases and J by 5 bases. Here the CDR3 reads CASSFLSGRVETQYF. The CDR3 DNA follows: TGTGCCAGCAGTTTCCTTAGCGGGAGGGTCGAGACCCAGTACTTC.

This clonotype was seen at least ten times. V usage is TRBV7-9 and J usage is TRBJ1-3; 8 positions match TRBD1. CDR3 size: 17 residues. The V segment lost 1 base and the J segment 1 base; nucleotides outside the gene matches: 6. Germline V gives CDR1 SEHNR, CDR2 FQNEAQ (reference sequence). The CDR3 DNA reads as TGTGCCAGCAGCTTAGTCCAGGGGGCTCGATCTGGAAACACCATATATTTT. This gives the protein CASSLVQGARSGNTIYF.

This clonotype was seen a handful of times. The CDR3 DNA reads as TGTGCCAGCAGGGGACAGGTCAATGAGCAGTTCTTC. Its protein product is CASRGQVNEQFF. The chain carries TRBV2 and TRBJ2-1; the match to TRBD1 covers 8 bases. V lost 6 bases, J lost 6 bases, and 1 base stayed unmatched. CDR1 is SNHLY and CDR2 is FYNNEI in the germline V gene. CDR3 length equals 12 residues.

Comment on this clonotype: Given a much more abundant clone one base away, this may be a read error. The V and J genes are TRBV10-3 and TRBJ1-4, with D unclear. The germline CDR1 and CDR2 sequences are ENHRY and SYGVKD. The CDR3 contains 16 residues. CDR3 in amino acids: CTISESGQRTNEKLFF. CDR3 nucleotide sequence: TGTACCATCAGTGAGTCGGGCCAAAGAACTAATGAAAAACTGTTTTTT.

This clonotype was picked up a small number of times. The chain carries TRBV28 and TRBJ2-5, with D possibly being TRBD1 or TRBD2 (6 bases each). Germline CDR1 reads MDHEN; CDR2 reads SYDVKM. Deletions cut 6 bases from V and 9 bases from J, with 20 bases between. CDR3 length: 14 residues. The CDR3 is CASSGPGAGEAQYF. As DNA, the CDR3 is TGTGCCAGCAGCGGCCCGGGGGCAGGGGAGGCCCAGTACTTC.

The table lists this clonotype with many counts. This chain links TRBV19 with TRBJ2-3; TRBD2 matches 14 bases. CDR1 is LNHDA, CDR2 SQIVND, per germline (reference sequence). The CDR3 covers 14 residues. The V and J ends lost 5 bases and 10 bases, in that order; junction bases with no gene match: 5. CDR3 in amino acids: CASSAGLAGASQYF. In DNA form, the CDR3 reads TGTGCCAGTAGTGCGGGACTAGCGGGAGCTTCGCAGTATTTT.

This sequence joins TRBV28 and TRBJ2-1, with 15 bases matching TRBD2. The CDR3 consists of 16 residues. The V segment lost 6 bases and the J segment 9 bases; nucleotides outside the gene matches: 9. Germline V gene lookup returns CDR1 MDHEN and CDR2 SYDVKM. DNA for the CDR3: TGTGCCAGCAGCTTACCGGGACTAGCGGGAGGAGGTGAGCAGTTCTTC. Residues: CASSLPGLAGGGEQFF.

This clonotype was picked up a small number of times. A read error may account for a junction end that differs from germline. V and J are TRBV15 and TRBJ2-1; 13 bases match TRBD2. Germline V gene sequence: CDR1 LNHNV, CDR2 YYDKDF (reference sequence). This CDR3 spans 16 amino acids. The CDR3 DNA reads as TGTGCCGCCAGCCGAAGGACTAGCGGGAGTGACAATGAGCAGTTCTTC. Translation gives CAASRRTSGSDNEQFF. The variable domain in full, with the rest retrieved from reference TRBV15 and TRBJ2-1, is DAMVIQNPRYQVTQFGKPVTLSCSQTLNHNVMYWYQQKSSQAPKLLFHYYDKDFNNEADTPDNFQSRRPNTSFCFLDIRSPGLGDTAMYLCAASRRTSGSDNEQFFGPGTRLTVL.

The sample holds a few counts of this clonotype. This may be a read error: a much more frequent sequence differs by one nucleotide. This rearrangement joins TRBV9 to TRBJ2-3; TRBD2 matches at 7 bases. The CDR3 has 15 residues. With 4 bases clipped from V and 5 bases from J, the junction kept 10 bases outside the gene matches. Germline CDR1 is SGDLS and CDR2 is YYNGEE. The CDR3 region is CASSTTGAGLDTQYF. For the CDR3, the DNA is TGTGCCAGCAGCACCACAGGAGCGGGATTAGATACGCAGTATTTT.

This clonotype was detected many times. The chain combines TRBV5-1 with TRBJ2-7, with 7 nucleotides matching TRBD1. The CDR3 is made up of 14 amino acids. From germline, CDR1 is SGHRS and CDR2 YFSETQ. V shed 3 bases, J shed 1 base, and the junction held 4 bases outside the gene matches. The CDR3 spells CASSWTGLSYEQYF. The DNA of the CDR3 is TGCGCCAGCAGCTGGACAGGTTTATCCTACGAGCAGTACTTC.

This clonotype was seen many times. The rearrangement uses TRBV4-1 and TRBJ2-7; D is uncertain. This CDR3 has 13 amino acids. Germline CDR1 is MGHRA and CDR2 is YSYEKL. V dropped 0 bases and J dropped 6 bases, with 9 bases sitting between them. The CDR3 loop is CASSQDLGSEQYF. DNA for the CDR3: TGCGCCAGCAGCCAAGATTTGGGTTCCGAGCAGTACTTC.

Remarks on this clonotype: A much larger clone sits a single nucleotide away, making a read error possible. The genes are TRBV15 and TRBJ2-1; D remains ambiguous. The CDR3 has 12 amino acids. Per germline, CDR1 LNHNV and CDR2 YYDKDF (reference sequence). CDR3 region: CATSPKGYERFF. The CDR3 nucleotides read TGTGCCACGAGCCCCAAGGGTTATGAGCGGTTCTTC.

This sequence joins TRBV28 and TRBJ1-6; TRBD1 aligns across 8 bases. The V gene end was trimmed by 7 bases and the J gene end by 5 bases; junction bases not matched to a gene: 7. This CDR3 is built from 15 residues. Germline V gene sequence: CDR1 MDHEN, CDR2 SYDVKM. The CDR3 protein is CASTGGAGDNSPLHF. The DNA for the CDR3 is TGTGCCAGCACAGGGGGCGCAGGGGATAATTCACCCCTCCACTTT.

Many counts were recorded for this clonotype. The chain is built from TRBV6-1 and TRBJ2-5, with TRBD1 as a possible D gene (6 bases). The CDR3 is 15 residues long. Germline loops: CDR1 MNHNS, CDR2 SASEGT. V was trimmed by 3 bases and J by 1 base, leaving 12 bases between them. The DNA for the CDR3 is TGTGCCAGCAGTGACGTCGGACAGCCCCAAGAGACCCAGTACTTC. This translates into CASSDVGQPQETQYF.

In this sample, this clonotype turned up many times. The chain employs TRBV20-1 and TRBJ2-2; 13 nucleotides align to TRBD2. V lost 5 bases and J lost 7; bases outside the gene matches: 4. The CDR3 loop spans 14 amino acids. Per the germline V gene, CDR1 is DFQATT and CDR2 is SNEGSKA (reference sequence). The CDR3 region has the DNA TGCAGTGCTCGGACTAGCGGGAGTGTCGGGGAGCTGTTTTTT. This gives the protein CSARTSGSVGELFF.

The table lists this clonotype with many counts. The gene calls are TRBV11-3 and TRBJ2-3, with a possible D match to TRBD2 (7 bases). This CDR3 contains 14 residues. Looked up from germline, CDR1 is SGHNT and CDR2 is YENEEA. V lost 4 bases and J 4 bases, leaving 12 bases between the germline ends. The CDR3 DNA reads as TGTGCCAGCAGCTGGGGGGGGCTGTCAGATACGCAGTATTTT. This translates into CASSWGGLSDTQYF.

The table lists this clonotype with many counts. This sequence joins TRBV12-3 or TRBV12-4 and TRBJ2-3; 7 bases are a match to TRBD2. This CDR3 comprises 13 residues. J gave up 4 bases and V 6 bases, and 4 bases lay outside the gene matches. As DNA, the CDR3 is TGTGCCAGCAGAGTGGGAGGGGCAGATACGCAGTATTTT. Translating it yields CASRVGGADTQYF.

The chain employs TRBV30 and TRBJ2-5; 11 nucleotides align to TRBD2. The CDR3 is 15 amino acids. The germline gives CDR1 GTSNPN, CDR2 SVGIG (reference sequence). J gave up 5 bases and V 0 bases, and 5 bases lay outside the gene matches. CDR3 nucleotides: TGTGCCTGGAGTGTACGTAGCGGGAGGGGTGAGACCCAGTACTTC. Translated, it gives CAWSVRSGRGETQYF.